This TCR beta chain originates from a study of OX40 agonist ivuxolimab in advanced cancers. Overall study: Patients were treated with ivuxolimab, an agonistic anti-OX40 (CD134) antibody.

The assay was immunoSEQ multiplex PCR, and TCRdb's table has in-frame clones only and misses some. This table has about 96,000 clones, 90% appearing once. Whole-study findings and limits: CD4+ and CD8+ blood T cells expanded clonally by week 6 at 0.1 to 3.0 mg/kg.

With regard to this clone: Its specificity is not known.

V shed 1 base and J shed 0 bases, with 7 bases lying between them. The CDR3 spans 15 residues. Germline CDR1 is MNHNY and CDR2 is SVGAGI (reference sequence). This chain links TRBV6-6 with TRBJ1-3; D is uncertain. Sample: CD4+ or CD8+ T cells sorted from blood, taken in a trial of the OX40 agonist ivuxolimab. The source of this sequence is an adult with an advanced solid tumor such as melanoma, head and neck, liver or kidney cancer. The CDR3 reads CASSYYTRSGNTIYF. The CDR3 nucleotides read TGTGCCAGCAGTTACTACACCCGCTCTGGAAACACCATATATTTT.